Described below is a single T cell receptor beta chain sequence and its context. Its cognate antigen has yet to be identified. No per-base quality is available; no much larger clone lies one base away. Library method: the immunoSEQ multiplex PCR assay. This is the immuneACCESS table as TCRdb keeps it, with only in-frame sequences that have V and J called. A part of the clones is gone; compared with another copy, unresolved V genes explain less than half, and the rest is unexplained. The sample table lists about 98,000 clones, over 60% of them with a count of one. Roughly a tenth of the sample is taken by the ten largest. V gives up 1 base and J gives up 3 bases, and the segment between their germline ends measures 7 bases. The CDR3 contains 13 residues, cysteine and phenylalanine counted. The retained sequence is limited to the CDR3, 39 bases, with the frame set at the first base. As encoded in the germline V gene, CDR1 is KGHSH while CDR2 is LQKENI.

This sample is drawn from a study of control samples from healthy donors and cancer patients (TCRdb year 2020). The sequence is built from TRBV18 and TRBJ2-7; TRBD1 might be the D gene, on 5 matching bases. Sequencing was done on a sample of blood. The receptor comes from a woman in her twenties or thirties in good health. The nucleotides read TGTGCCAGCTCACCACGACAGAGCTACGAGCAGTACTTC. It specifies CASSPRQSYEQYF.